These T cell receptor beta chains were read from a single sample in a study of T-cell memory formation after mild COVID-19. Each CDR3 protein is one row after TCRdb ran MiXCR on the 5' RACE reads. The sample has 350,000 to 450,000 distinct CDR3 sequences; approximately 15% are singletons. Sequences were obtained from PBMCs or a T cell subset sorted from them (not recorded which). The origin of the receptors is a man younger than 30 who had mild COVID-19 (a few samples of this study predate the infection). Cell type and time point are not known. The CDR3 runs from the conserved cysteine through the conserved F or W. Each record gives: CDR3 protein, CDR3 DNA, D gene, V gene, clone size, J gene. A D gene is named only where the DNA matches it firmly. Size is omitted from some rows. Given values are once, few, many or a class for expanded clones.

CDR3 protein: CASAPEVETQYF
CDR3 DNA: TGTGCCAGCGCGCCGGAGGTGGAGACCCAGTACTTC
D gene: .
V gene: TRBV6-2/TRBV6-3
clone size: many
J gene: TRBJ2-5

CDR3 protein: CASSRPPQGWNTEAFF
CDR3 DNA: TGTGCCAGCAGCCGACCCCCCCAGGGATGGAACACTGAAGCTTTCTTT
D gene: .
V gene: TRBV7-2
clone size: .
J gene: TRBJ1-1

CDR3 protein: CASSVVEQYNEQFF
CDR3 DNA: TGTGCCAGCAGCGTAGTCGAGCAGTACAATGAGCAGTTCTTC
D gene: .
V gene: TRBV9
clone size: .
J gene: TRBJ2-1

CDR3 protein: CASSSVPEETQYF
CDR3 DNA: TGTGCCAGCAGCTCGGTCCCAGAAGAGACCCAGTACTTC
D gene: .
V gene: TRBV7-3
clone size: few
J gene: TRBJ2-5

CDR3 protein: CAWSVLGSRTQYF
CDR3 DNA: TGTGCCTGGAGTGTACTAGGGTCCAGGACCCAGTACTTC
D gene: .
V gene: TRBV30
clone size: .
J gene: TRBJ2-5

CDR3 protein: CASSLVPGLGGEQFF
CDR3 DNA: TGCGCCAGCAGCTTGGTTCCGGGGTTGGGAGGTGAGCAGTTCTTC
D gene: .
V gene: TRBV5-1
clone size: .
J gene: TRBJ2-1

CDR3 protein: CASSPAALVYNEQFF
CDR3 DNA: TGTGCCAGCAGTCCAGCGGCTCTGGTATACAATGAGCAGTTCTTC
D gene: .
V gene: TRBV7-2
clone size: many
J gene: TRBJ2-1

CDR3 protein: CSASIGYKANYGYTF
CDR3 DNA: TGCAGTGCTAGTATAGGGTATAAAGCTAACTATGGCTACACCTTC
D gene: .
V gene: TRBV20-1
clone size: .
J gene: TRBJ1-2

CDR3 protein: CASSQAGGPSNEQFF
CDR3 DNA: TGTGCCAGCAGCCAAGCGGGGGGTCCTTCTAATGAGCAGTTCTTC
D gene: TRBD2
V gene: TRBV5-6
clone size: many
J gene: TRBJ2-1

CDR3 protein: CASSLQGAREKLFF
CDR3 DNA: TGCGCCAGCAGCTTACAGGGGGCGCGTGAAAAACTGTTTTTT
D gene: TRBD1
V gene: TRBV5-1
clone size: many
J gene: TRBJ1-4

CDR3 protein: CATSDLQENHNEQFF
CDR3 DNA: TGTGCCACCAGTGATTTGCAGGAGAATCACAATGAGCAGTTCTTC
D gene: .
V gene: TRBV24-1
clone size: .
J gene: TRBJ2-1

CDR3 protein: CASSLVPRGEETQYF
CDR3 DNA: TGTGCCAGCAGCTTAGTACCGCGGGGGGAGGAGACCCAGTACTTC
D gene: TRBD2
V gene: TRBV7-9
clone size: .
J gene: TRBJ2-5

CDR3 protein: CASSAGDTDTQYF
CDR3 DNA: TGTGCCAGCAGTGCAGGAGACACAGATACGCAGTATTTT
D gene: .
V gene: TRBV2
clone size: few
J gene: TRBJ2-3

CDR3 protein: CASSGIRWADSTIGDIQYF
CDR3 DNA: TGTGCCAGCAGCGGAATCCGTTGGGCGGACAGTACCATTGGGGACATTCAGTACTTC
D gene: .
V gene: TRBV7-8
clone size: .
J gene: TRBJ2-4

CDR3 protein: CASSYHRTGQNSPLHF
CDR3 DNA: TGTGCCAGCAGTTACCATAGGACAGGGCAAAATTCACCCCTCCACTTT
D gene: TRBD1
V gene: TRBV6-5
clone size: .
J gene: TRBJ1-6

CDR3 protein: CASSQEDPRGSSPLHF
CDR3 DNA: TGCGCCAGCAGCCAAGAGGACCCACGGGGATCGTCACCCCTCCACTTT
D gene: .
V gene: TRBV4-1
clone size: few
J gene: TRBJ1-6

CDR3 protein: CAISAPDRTLRVEQYF
CDR3 DNA: TGTGCCATCAGTGCCCCGGACAGGACTCTACGAGTAGAGCAGTACTTC
D gene: TRBD1
V gene: TRBV10-3
clone size: .
J gene: TRBJ2-7

CDR3 protein: CASSPTEQGKEAFF
CDR3 DNA: TGTGCCAGCTCGCCAACTGAACAGGGGAAGGAAGCTTTCTTT
D gene: TRBD1
V gene: TRBV18
clone size: few
J gene: TRBJ1-1

CDR3 protein: CASGVRERDTQYF
CDR3 DNA: TGTGCCAGCGGGGTGAGAGAGAGAGATACGCAGTATTTT
D gene: .
V gene: TRBV4-2
clone size: .
J gene: TRBJ2-3

CDR3 protein: CASEIGGDRAAEQYF
CDR3 DNA: TGTGCCAGCGAAATCGGAGGGGACCGGGCGGCCGAGCAGTACTTC
D gene: .
V gene: TRBV6-4
clone size: few
J gene: TRBJ2-7

CDR3 protein: CASSSPGVGPHTDTQYF
CDR3 DNA: TGTGCCAGCAGCTCACCCGGCGTTGGCCCCCACACAGATACGCAGTATTTT
D gene: .
V gene: TRBV7-9
clone size: .
J gene: TRBJ2-3

CDR3 protein: CAISESGVPGSPLHF
CDR3 DNA: TGTGCCATCAGTGAGTCGGGGGTTCCAGGTTCACCCCTCCACTTT
D gene: .
V gene: TRBV10-3
clone size: many
J gene: TRBJ1-6

CDR3 protein: CASGGGYTEAFF
CDR3 DNA: TGTGCCAGCGGGGGGGGTTACACTGAAGCTTTCTTT
D gene: .
V gene: TRBV7-9
clone size: .
J gene: TRBJ1-1

CDR3 protein: CASSDRVFRTDSYNEQFF
CDR3 DNA: TGTGCCAGCAGTGACCGGGTGTTTCGGACAGACTCCTACAATGAGCAGTTCTTC
D gene: .
V gene: TRBV25-1
clone size: .
J gene: TRBJ2-1

CDR3 protein: CASSQGKTQYF
CDR3 DNA: TGTGCCAGCAGCCAAGGGAAGACCCAGTACTTC
D gene: .
V gene: TRBV14
clone size: .
J gene: TRBJ2-5